This T cell receptor (beta chain) was profiled in a study of neurological immune-mediated disorders. The germline V gene has CDR1 SNHLY and CDR2 FYNNEI. V gave up 8 bases and J gave up 3 bases; unmatched junction bases: 5. This CDR3 region has 15 residues. In its sample, this clonotype was seen many times. TCRdb called the 5' RACE reads again in MiXCR, with one record for every CDR3 protein. The repertoire holds roughly 61,000 distinct CDR3 sequences, with 24% as singletons. Stated time point: technical triplicate 2. The gene calls are TRBV2 and TRBJ2-2; 11 bases fit TRBD2. The sample comprised PBMCs. The sequence derives from a man aged 60 to 75 with HTLV-1-associated myelopathy (HAM/TSP). The CDR3 protein is CASSTSGRDTGELFF. The DNA of the CDR3 is TGTGCCAGCTCTACTAGCGGGAGAGACACCGGGGAGCTGTTTTTT.